A single sample is the source of the 5 T cell receptor beta chains below, sequenced in a study of CD8 T cells in Susac syndrome. Reverse transcription used about 0.45 to 1 ug RNA and random hexamers. TCRdb itself ran the immunoSEQ multiplex PCR reads through MiXCR, one entry per CDR3 protein. The profile covers approximately 160,000 distinct CDR3 sequences, with roughly 94% appearing a single time and almost 0.095% taken by the ten largest. The sequenced sample was CD4+ T cells from PBMCs. The receptors shown here come from a human donor with multiple sclerosis.

The chain uses TRBV15 and TRBJ2-5; 7 bases line up with TRBD2. The ends lost 0 bases at V and 4 bases at J; junction bases unmatched: 11. Germline values: CDR1 LNHNV, CDR2 YYDKDF (reference sequence). The CDR3 runs 17 residues. CDR3 region: CATSREALAGAGETQYF. The CDR3 nucleotides are TGTGCCACCAGCAGAGAAGCCCTCGCGGGAGCGGGAGAGACCCAGTACTTC.

The chain joins TRBV18 to TRBJ1-5; TRBD1 agrees at 7 bases. Trimming took 3 bases from V and 2 from J; bases not matched to a gene: 4. Germline V lookup: CDR1 KGHSH, CDR2 LQKENI. The CDR3 is made up of 15 amino acids. In DNA, the CDR3 is TGTGCCAGCTCACCGAGTACAGGGGGCAATCAGCCCCAGCATTTT. Its protein is CASSPSTGGNQPQHF.

The V and J genes are TRBV2 and TRBJ2-5, with D possibly TRBD1 on 5 matching bases. The length of the CDR3 is 12 residues. CDR1 is SNHLY and CDR2 is FYNNEI in the germline V gene. V was cut by 3 bases and J by 3 bases, with 5 bases left in between. As DNA, the CDR3 is TGTGCCAGCAGTGACAGGGAAGAGACCCAGTACTTC. This encodes CASSDREETQYF.

The rearrangement uses TRBV20-1 and TRBJ1-2, with 8 bases identical to TRBD1. Looked up from germline, CDR1 is DFQATT and CDR2 is SNEGSKA (reference sequence). With 3 bases clipped from V and 6 bases from J, the junction kept 3 bases outside the gene matches. The CDR3 is 12 residues long. CDR3 in amino acids: CSASDRGNGYTF. Written as DNA, the CDR3 is TGCAGTGCTAGCGACAGGGGTAATGGCTACACCTTC.

The chain has TRBV21-1 and TRBJ2-2; TRBD1 is the table's D call, not checked against the DNA. TRBV21-1 is annotated as a pseudogene. CDR3 length: 10 residues. The CDR3, as DNA: TGTGCCCCCGCCCCAGGAGAGCTGTTTTTT. Its translation: CAPAPGELFF.